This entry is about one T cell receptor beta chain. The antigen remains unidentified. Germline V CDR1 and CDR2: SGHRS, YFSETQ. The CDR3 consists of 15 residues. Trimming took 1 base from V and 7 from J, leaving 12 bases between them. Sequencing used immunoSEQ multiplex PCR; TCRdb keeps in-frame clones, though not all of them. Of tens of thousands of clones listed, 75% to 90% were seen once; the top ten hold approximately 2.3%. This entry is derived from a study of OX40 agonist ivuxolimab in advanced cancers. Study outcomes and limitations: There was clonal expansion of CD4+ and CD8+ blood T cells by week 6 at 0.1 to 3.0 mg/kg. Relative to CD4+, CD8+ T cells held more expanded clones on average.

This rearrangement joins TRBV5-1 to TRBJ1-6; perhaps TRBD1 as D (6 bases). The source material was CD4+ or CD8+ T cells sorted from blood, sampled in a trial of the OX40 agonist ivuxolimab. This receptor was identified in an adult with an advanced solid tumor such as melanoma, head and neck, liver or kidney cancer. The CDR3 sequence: CASSLISGDNSPLHF. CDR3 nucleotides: TGCGCCAGCAGCTTGATCTCAGGGGACAATTCACCCCTCCACTTT. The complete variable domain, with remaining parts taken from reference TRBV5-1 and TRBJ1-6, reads KAGVTQTPRYLIKTRGQQVTLSCSPISGHRSVSWYQQTPGQGLQFLFEYFSETQRNKGNFPGRFSGRQFSNSRSEMNVSTLELGDSALYLCASSLISGDNSPLHFGNGTRLTVT.